These T cell receptor beta chains were read from a single sample in a study of human T cells and chemical hapten exposure. TCRdb redid the calling of the RACE reads with MiXCR, one entry per CDR3 protein. The sample carries more than 300,000 distinct CDR3 sequences, roughly 4.6% recorded once. Sequenced here: whole blood, sampled in connection with sensitization to the hapten diphenylcyclopropenone (DPC). The receptor source for this set is a woman aged 50 to 60 with alopecia areata. Some clones in this sample may be carry-over from other donors' samples. The CDR3 runs from the conserved cysteine through the conserved F or W. A D gene is named only where the DNA matches it firmly. Rows give clone size only sometimes, using once, few, many, or a class for an expanded clone.

D gene	V gene	clone size	J gene	CDR3 protein	CDR3 DNA
TRBD2	TRBV6-5	many	TRBJ2-3	CASSSLSGGLRRNTQYF	TGTGCCAGCAGTTCCCTTAGCGGGGGGCTTAGGAGAAATACGCAGTATTTT
TRBD1	TRBV18	.	TRBJ2-7	CASSGTGADYEQYF	TGTGCCAGCTCCGGGACAGGGGCAGACTACGAGCAGTACTTC
.	TRBV6-5	once	TRBJ1-2	CASSYSTGYGYTF	TGTGCCAGCAGTTACTCGACCGGCTATGGCTACACCTTC
.	TRBV12-3/TRBV12-4	few	TRBJ2-3	CASSLEPARDTQYF	TGTGCCAGCAGTTTAGAGCCCGCCAGAGATACGCAGTATTTT
TRBD2	TRBV20-1	many	TRBJ2-1	CSARTSGTGNNEQFF	TGCAGTGCTAGGACTAGCGGGACAGGGAACAATGAGCAGTTCTTC
.	TRBV4-1	many	TRBJ2-2	CASSQTGFTGELFF	TGCGCCAGCAGCCAAACAGGGTTCACCGGGGAGCTGTTTTTT
.	TRBV28	many	TRBJ2-1	CASSPQDINEQFF	TGTGCCAGCAGTCCCCAGGATATCAATGAGCAGTTCTTC
.	TRBV5-6	many	TRBJ2-3	CASSLDDYTDTQYF	TGTGCCAGCAGCTTGGATGACTACACAGATACGCAGTATTTT
.	TRBV6-5	many	TRBJ2-1	CASTQGNEQFF	TGTGCCAGCACCCAAGGAAATGAGCAGTTCTTC
.	TRBV7-9	medium-sized	TRBJ1-6	CASSFRGEALHF	TGTGCCAGCAGTTTCCGGGGGGAAGCCCTCCACTTT
TRBD1	TRBV5-1	.	TRBJ1-4	CASSLAGSQGENEKLFF	TGCGCCAGCAGCTTGGCCGGGTCCCAGGGGGAAAATGAAAAACTGTTTTTT
TRBD1	TRBV12-3/TRBV12-4	few	TRBJ1-5	CASSGGQGISLTSNQPQHF	TGTGCCAGCAGTGGGGGACAGGGAATCTCCCTTACTAGCAATCAGCCCCAGCATTTT
.	TRBV12-3/TRBV12-4	few	TRBJ1-2	CASSSQSLAYGYTF	TGTGCCAGCAGTTCCCAATCACTAGCTTATGGCTACACCTTC
.	TRBV7-6	many	TRBJ1-5	CASSSGHRGNQPQHF	TGTGCCAGCAGCTCCGGACACCGTGGCAATCAGCCCCAGCATTTT
TRBD1	TRBV4-1	.	TRBJ2-1	CASSQHRTGGPYNEQFF	TGCGCCAGCAGCCAACACCGGACAGGGGGCCCCTACAATGAGCAGTTCTTC
TRBD1	TRBV29-1	few	TRBJ2-7	CSAGTGPGEQYF	TGCAGCGCCGGGACAGGGCCTGGCGAGCAGTACTTC
.	TRBV6-1	many	TRBJ2-7	CASSELSGYEQYF	TGTGCCAGCAGTGAACTCTCGGGGTACGAGCAGTACTTC
.	TRBV4-3	.	TRBJ2-6	CASSQDRFSGANVLTF	TGCGCCAGCAGCCAAGACAGATTCTCTGGGGCCAACGTCCTGACTTTC
.	TRBV18	.	TRBJ1-5	CASSPSRDSNQPQHF	TGTGCCAGCTCACCCTCCCGGGATAGCAATCAGCCCCAGCATTTT
TRBD1	TRBV10-3	many	TRBJ2-3	CAIRRTGGSDTQYF	TGTGCCATCAGGCGGACAGGGGGATCAGATACGCAGTATTTT
TRBD1	TRBV4-3	.	TRBJ1-6	CASSQSPGQGVSPLHF	TGCGCCAGCAGCCAAAGTCCGGGACAGGGGGTTTCACCCCTCCACTTT
.	TRBV4-3	many	TRBJ2-3	CASSQVVRVRTDTQYF	TGCGCCAGCAGCCAAGTAGTTCGCGTCCGCACAGATACGCAGTATTTT
TRBD2	TRBV28	many	TRBJ2-1	CASSLFSGGYNEQFF	TGTGCCAGCAGTTTATTCAGCGGGGGGTACAATGAGCAGTTCTTC
TRBD2	TRBV12-3/TRBV12-4	many	TRBJ2-7	CASSPAGSAYEQYF	TGTGCCAGCAGTCCAGCGGGGTCAGCCTACGAGCAGTACTTC
.	TRBV3-1	many	TRBJ1-5	CASSQDAGRNQPQHF	TGTGCCAGCAGCCAAGATGCGGGGCGCAATCAGCCCCAGCATTTT
TRBD1	TRBV6-5	.	TRBJ2-5	CASRRGQGYETQYF	TGTGCCAGCAGGAGGGGACAGGGGTACGAGACCCAGTACTTC
.	TRBV9	.	TRBJ1-1	CASRGKGGGEAFF	TGTGCCAGCAGAGGGAAAGGCGGCGGTGAAGCTTTCTTT
.	TRBV20-1	few	TRBJ2-3	CSAQGGTAPGVDTQYF	TGCAGTGCTCAGGGGGGGACTGCCCCAGGAGTGGATACGCAGTATTTT
TRBD1	TRBV12-3/TRBV12-4	.	TRBJ2-2	CASSVATGGSANTGELFF	TGTGCCAGCAGTGTAGCGACAGGGGGCTCCGCGAACACCGGGGAGCTGTTTTTT
.	TRBV7-8	few	TRBJ2-1	CASSFAGTGSSYNEQFF	TGTGCCAGCAGCTTTGCCGGGACGGGGAGCTCCTACAATGAGCAGTTCTTC
.	TRBV5-6	many	TRBJ2-7	CASSFGQPFESYEQYF	TGTGCCAGCAGCTTCGGACAACCCTTCGAATCCTACGAGCAGTACTTC
TRBD2	TRBV2	many	TRBJ2-1	CASSTGLAANEQFF	TGTGCCAGCAGTACGGGACTAGCGGCCAATGAGCAGTTCTTC
.	TRBV28	many	TRBJ2-3	CASSSQRGGGDTQYF	TGTGCCAGCAGTTCTCAAAGAGGGGGGGGAGATACGCAGTATTTT
.	TRBV4-1	few	TRBJ2-7	CASSQARPLVGYEQYF	TGCGCCAGCAGCCAAGCCCGGCCCCTGGTGGGCTACGAGCAGTACTTC
TRBD1	TRBV7-9	few	TRBJ1-2	CASSLRGTAYGYTF	TGTGCCAGCAGCTTACGTGGGACAGCCTATGGCTACACCTTC
.	TRBV12-3/TRBV12-4	few	TRBJ2-2	CASSLSLDTGELFF	TGTGCCAGCAGTTTATCCCTGGACACCGGGGAGCTGTTTTTT
.	TRBV7-7	.	TRBJ2-2	CASSLVPGHNTGELFF	TGTGCCAGCAGTCTTGTGCCGGGACATAACACCGGGGAGCTGTTTTTT
.	TRBV29-1	.	TRBJ1-5	CSVEDSGFNQPQHF	TGCAGCGTTGAAGATTCCGGGTTCAATCAGCCCCAGCATTTT
.	TRBV6-6	.	TRBJ1-1	CASSYSKREEAFF	TGTGCCAGCAGTTACTCGAAGAGGGAAGAAGCTTTCTTT
TRBD2	TRBV10-3	.	TRBJ2-5	CAISQGLAGGINQETQYF	TGTGCCATTTCCCAGGGACTAGCGGGGGGCATCAACCAAGAGACCCAGTACTTC
TRBD2	TRBV4-2	many	TRBJ2-1	CASSQDPGTRANNEQFF	TGTGCCAGCAGCCAAGACCCGGGGACTAGGGCCAACAATGAGCAGTTCTTC
TRBD2	TRBV6-7	many	TRBJ2-1	CASSYSGRRNEQFF	TGTGCCAGCAGTTATAGCGGGAGGAGGAATGAGCAGTTCTTC
.	TRBV6-2/TRBV6-3	many	TRBJ1-1	CASTFVPRNTEAFF	TGTGCCAGCACTTTCGTTCCCCGGAACACTGAAGCTTTCTTT
.	TRBV28	few	TRBJ1-1	CASKGFDTEAFF	TGTGCCAGCAAGGGTTTCGACACTGAAGCTTTCTTT